The entry below gives a single TCR beta chain sequence along with its context. Its antigen is not known. RNA transcripts yielded amplified TCR beta CDR3 regions. A first-round RT-PCR of the TCR CDR3 used the HTBI primer set. A single record per CDR3 protein comes from TCRdb applying MiXCR to the multiplex PCR reads. The sample consists of 660,000 or so distinct CDR3 sequences, 45% of them appearing once. The data are from a study of T cells in Graves' hyperthyroidism and ophthalmopathy. Points from the study as a whole: A 13 V-J model separated ophthalmopathy from stable hyperthyroidism. Before onset, by a median of approximately 5.9 months, the model predicted ophthalmopathy. Peripheral blood also featured most of the thyroid clonotypes expanded above 0.001.

Trimming at V came to 5 bases and at J to 5 bases, leaving 8 bases not matched to a gene. The CDR3 is made up of 16 amino acids. CDR1 and CDR2 from the germline V gene are SGHTA and FQGNSA. Sequencing was performed on peripheral blood or thyroid tissue (not recorded which). The origin of this receptor is an adult man with Graves' disease, either hyperthyroidism or ophthalmopathy (not recorded which). The rearrangement links TRBV7-2 to TRBJ2-3, with TRBD2 matching over 12 bases. The DNA of the CDR3 is TGTGCCAGCAGCCCCGGACTAGCGGGGTCCCGAGATACGCAGTATTTT. Translating it yields CASSPGLAGSRDTQYF.